This paragraph reports one TCR beta chain. Its antigen is still unknown. A much larger clone differs by one base, so this may be a read error. In the ophthalmopathy patients, disease was moderately to severely active, with a Clinical Activity Score of 3 or more, a NOSPECS grade of 4 or more, and a duration of less than 3 months. Exclusion was applied to patients with uncontrolled infections, other autoimmune diseases, pregnancy or lactation. Diagnoses were established on the basis of clinical symptoms, serum thyroxine and TRAb, thyroid ultrasound, and orbital computed tomography. PBMCs were separated from approximately 9.9 ml of fresh peripheral blood using Ficoll-Paque density gradient centrifugation. Trizol reagent was used to extract total RNA, and RNA quality was then checked on an Agilent 2100 Bioanalyzer. V is cut by 1 base and J by 7 bases, and the space between the germline ends is 16 bases. From the cysteine through the phenylalanine, the CDR3 covers 16 amino acids. Only CDR3 DNA remains: 48 bases, in frame from the first base.

TCR beta CDR3 regions were amplified from RNA transcripts. The TCR CDR3 was subjected to a first round of RT-PCR using the HTBI primer set and the Qiagen OneStep RT-PCR kit. The libraries were constructed in a second round of multiplex PCR and then size-selected and purified. Sequencing of the libraries was done on an Illumina HiSeq2000 using paired-end 100 bp reads. As for how the authors treated the data: Raw data were processed with SOAPnuke, discarding reads with adapters, uncalled bases, mean Phred below 15, or no exact constant-primer or identifier match. High-quality paired reads were merged with COPE v1.2.5, and unique nucleotide sequences were defined as clonotypes. Clonotypes were aligned to IMGT TRBV, TRBD and TRBJ reference segments using MiTCR v1.1. Analysis was restricted to V-J combinations with a frequency above 0.0001, which covered about 99% of repertoires. A TCS score was defined as the ratio between F50 (clonal expansion) and ExV (chaos), using BLOSUM62-based TCRdist between CDR3 peptides within each V-J. Welch's t-statistics and random forest reduced several hundred V-J features to 10 to 15, which were used in a naive Bayes classifier (R e1071). The public sequencing data were trimmed at Q25 with fastp and processed into clonotypes with MiXCR by TCRdb, which kept only in-frame beta chains. Rows are combined by CDR3 protein, so each entry shows the most common genes and DNA. The V and J calls and clone size are TCRdb's, not the authors'. The table for this sample lists about 600,000 distinct CDR3 sequences; 13% to 15% of them were counted only once. Over 6% of the sample is in the top ten clones.

This sample was taken from a study of T cells in Graves' hyperthyroidism and ophthalmopathy (dated by TCRdb to the late 2010s). Looking at the study overall: Peripheral blood was collected at initial diagnosis, before any treatment. TCR V-J signatures able to tell the groups apart were searched for in a discovery cohort of approximately 95 patients, of whom over 40 had Graves' ophthalmopathy and 57 had stable Graves' hyperthyroidism. Prospective prediction of ophthalmopathy was tested in an independent validation cohort of some 20 hyperthyroidism patients and roughly 16 patients who later progressed to ophthalmopathy. The 90 to 100 discovery patients were randomly split 7:3 into training and test sets. In roughly six Graves' hyperthyroidism patients, the study also compared T-cell repertoires from thyroid tissue with T-cell repertoires from blood. After sampling, hyperthyroidism patients received methimazole starting at 30 mg daily, and ophthalmopathy patients received high-dose intravenous methylprednisolone. The paper describes TCR Vbeta CDR3 sequencing of 140 or so peripheral blood samples, made up of under 50 ophthalmopathy patients, around 78 hyperthyroidism patients and some 17 progressor patients. Findings and caveats that apply to the study as a whole: Most expanded thyroid clonotypes (frequency above 0.001) were also detected in blood, a finding suggesting that blood repertoires may reflect thyroid immune responses. In validation, the model predicted progression to ophthalmopathy a median of about 6.5 months before onset, with roughly 68% sensitivity and more than 72% specificity. No statistical method was used to set the sample size in advance, and investigators knew the group allocation. A model built on a 13 V-J signature distinguished ophthalmopathy from stable hyperthyroidism, reaching about 88% sensitivity and 81% to 83% specificity in cross-validation and 80%/75% in testing.

The chain is assembled from TRBV12-3 or TRBV12-4 and TRBJ1-4, with TRBD1 tentatively as D gene (5 bases match). Sequencing input: blood. This TCR was recovered from a woman under 30 with Graves' ophthalmopathy. This receptor carries the CDR3 CASSLGETAPSEKLFF. The sequenced DNA is TGTGCCAGCAGTTTAGGAGAGACAGCCCCGAGTGAAAAACTGTTTTTT.